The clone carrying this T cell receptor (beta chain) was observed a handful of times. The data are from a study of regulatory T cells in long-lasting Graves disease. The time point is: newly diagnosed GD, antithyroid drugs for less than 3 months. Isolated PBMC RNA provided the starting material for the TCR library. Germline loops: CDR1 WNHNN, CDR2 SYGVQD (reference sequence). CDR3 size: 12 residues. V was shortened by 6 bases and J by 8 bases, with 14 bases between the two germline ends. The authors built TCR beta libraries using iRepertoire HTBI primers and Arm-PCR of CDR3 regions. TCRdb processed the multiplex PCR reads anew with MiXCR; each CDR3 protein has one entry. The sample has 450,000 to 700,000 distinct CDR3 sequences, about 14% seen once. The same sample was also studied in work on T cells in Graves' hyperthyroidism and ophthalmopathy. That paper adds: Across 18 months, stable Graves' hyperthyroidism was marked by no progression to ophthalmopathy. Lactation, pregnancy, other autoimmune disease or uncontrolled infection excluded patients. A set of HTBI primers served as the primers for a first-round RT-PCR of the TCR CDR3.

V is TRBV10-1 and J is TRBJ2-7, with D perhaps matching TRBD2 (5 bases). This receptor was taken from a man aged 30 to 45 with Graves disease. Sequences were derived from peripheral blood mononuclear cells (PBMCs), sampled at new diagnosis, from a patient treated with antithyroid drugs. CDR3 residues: CASSLDLTKQYF. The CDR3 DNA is TGCGCCAGCAGCCTTGACTTGACTAAGCAGTACTTC.